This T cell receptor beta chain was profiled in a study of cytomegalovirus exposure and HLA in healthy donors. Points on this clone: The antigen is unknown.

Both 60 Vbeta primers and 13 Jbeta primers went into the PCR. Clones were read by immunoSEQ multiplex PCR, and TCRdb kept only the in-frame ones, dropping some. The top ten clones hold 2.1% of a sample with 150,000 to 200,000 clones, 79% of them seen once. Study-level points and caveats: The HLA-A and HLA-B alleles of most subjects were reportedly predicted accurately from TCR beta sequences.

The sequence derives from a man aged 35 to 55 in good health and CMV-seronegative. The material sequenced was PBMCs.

CDR3 DNA sequence: TGTGCCAGCAGCCAAGACCGTCTAGTATACAATGAGCAGTTCTTC. Protein sequence: CASSQDRLVYNEQFF. This rearrangement joins TRBV14 to TRBJ2-1, with unresolved D. Germline values: CDR1 SGHDN, CDR2 FVKESK. V was cut by 0 bases and J by 4 bases, with 10 bases left in between. CDR3 length: 15 amino acids.